This TCR beta chain was recovered during a study of immune evolution from preneoplasia to lung adenocarcinoma. Only in-frame clones appear in the TCRdb table, and some are missing; sequencing was by immunoSEQ multiplex PCR. The sample has about 6,100 clones; roughly 80% are singletons. Germline V gives CDR1 GTSNPN, CDR2 SVGIG (reference sequence). The CDR3 loop spans 16 amino acids. The trim removed 3 bases at V and 0 bases at J, leaving 10 bases unmatched. The chain employs TRBV30 and TRBJ1-1; TRBD1 matches 7 bases. The sequenced sample consisted of FFPE adjacent normal lung tissue. The receptor's source is a donor older than 65 with lung adenocarcinoma. The CDR3 loop reads CAWRHDRVWMNTEAFF. The DNA of the CDR3 is TGTGCCTGGAGGCATGACAGGGTGTGGATGAACACTGAAGCTTTCTTT.